Listed below are T cell receptor beta chains from one sample, sequenced in a study of cytomegalovirus exposure and HLA in healthy donors. The repertoire was sequenced with immunoSEQ multiplex PCR; TCRdb's copy has only in-frame clones and lacks some. The table includes 110,000 to 150,000 clones, roughly 68% detected once. The sequenced sample consisted of PBMCs. The receptors stem from a man aged 60 to 75 in good health and CMV-seronegative. Both conserved end residues are part of each CDR3. The order of the fields is clone size, V gene, D gene, J gene, CDR3 DNA, CDR3 protein. D genes are given only for firm matches. Clone size is not always given. Where it is, it says once, few, many or a class for expanded clones.

size: -
V: TRBV7-3
D: -
J: TRBJ1-2
DNA: TGTGCCAGCAGCGAGACAGGCCTCGGGGGCTACACCTTC
CDR3: CASSETGLGGYTF

size: once
V: TRBV5-4
D: TRBD1
J: TRBJ2-3
DNA: TGTGCCAGCAGTCTGGGGGTGGACAGGGGCGCAGATACGCAGTATTTT
CDR3: CASSLGVDRGADTQYF

size: -
V: TRBV11-3
D: TRBD2
J: TRBJ2-3
DNA: TGTGCCAGCAGCTCGAGACTAGCGGGAGGGCCAGATACGCAGTATTTT
CDR3: CASSSRLAGGPDTQYF

size: -
V: TRBV27
D: TRBD1
J: TRBJ2-7
DNA: TGTGCCAGCAGCTACTCACCGGGACAGGGCTACGAGCAGTACTTC
CDR3: CASSYSPGQGYEQYF

size: once
V: TRBV4-3
D: -
J: TRBJ2-1
DNA: TGCGCCAGCAGCCAGAACGGACTGGAGATCAATGAGCAGTTCTTC
CDR3: CASSQNGLEINEQFF

size: -
V: TRBV28
D: TRBD1
J: TRBJ2-7
DNA: TGTGCCAGCAGCCTTCAATGGACAGGGGGCTCCTACGAGCAGTACTTC
CDR3: CASSLQWTGGSYEQYF

size: -
V: TRBV7-9
D: TRBD2
J: TRBJ2-1
DNA: TGTGCCAGCAGCTTGAGAGCTAGCGGGTCGGATGAGCAGTTCTTC
CDR3: CASSLRASGSDEQFF

size: few
V: TRBV10-3
D: -
J: TRBJ1-1
DNA: TGTGCCATCAGTGAGTTTCGGGAGAACACTGAAGCTTTCTTT
CDR3: CAISEFRENTEAFF

size: -
V: TRBV9
D: TRBD2
J: TRBJ2-1
DNA: TGTGCCAGCAGCGTGTCTAGCGGCTCCAATGAGCAGTTCTTC
CDR3: CASSVSSGSNEQFF

size: -
V: TRBV30
D: -
J: TRBJ2-7
DNA: TGTGCCTGGCAAGGAGGCCCCTCGGACGAGCAGTACTTC
CDR3: CAWQGGPSDEQYF

size: -
V: TRBV6-4
D: -
J: TRBJ1-5
DNA: TGTGCCAGCAGTGACTTCAGGGCTCAGCCCCAGCATTTT
CDR3: CASSDFRAQPQHF

size: -
V: TRBV9
D: TRBD1
J: TRBJ2-7
DNA: TGTGCCAGCGGAGGACAGGGGGCTAGAGACGAGCAGTACTTC
CDR3: CASGGQGARDEQYF

size: few
V: TRBV6-5
D: TRBD1
J: TRBJ1-1
DNA: TGTGCCAGCAGCTTCAGGGACAGAAACACTGAAGCTTTCTTT
CDR3: CASSFRDRNTEAFF

size: -
V: TRBV5-1
D: TRBD2
J: TRBJ2-1
DNA: TGCGCCAGCAGCTTGGAACTAGCGGGAGTGTATGAGCAGTTCTTC
CDR3: CASSLELAGVYEQFF

size: few
V: TRBV28
D: -
J: TRBJ2-7
DNA: TGTGCCACCACCTGGGAGCTCTCCTACGAGCAGTACTTC
CDR3: CATTWELSYEQYF

size: few
V: TRBV9
D: -
J: TRBJ1-5
DNA: TGTGCCAGCAGCTCCGGACTCGTGACGGGGCCCCAGCATTTT
CDR3: CASSSGLVTGPQHF

size: few
V: TRBV9
D: -
J: TRBJ2-7
DNA: TGTGCCAGCAGCGTAGCTGCAGTTTCCTACGAGCAGTACTTC
CDR3: CASSVAAVSYEQYF

size: few
V: TRBV19
D: TRBD1
J: TRBJ2-3
DNA: TGTGCCAGTAGTATAAGGGACAGGGGAGGAGATACGCAGTATTTT
CDR3: CASSIRDRGGDTQYF

size: few
V: TRBV7-9
D: -
J: TRBJ1-1
DNA: TGTGCCAGCAGCTTCGTGCAGGGCAAGGGCGAAGCTTTCTTT
CDR3: CASSFVQGKGEAFF

size: -
V: TRBV7-2
D: -
J: TRBJ1-1
DNA: TGTGCCAGCAGCTTAGGCAGGAACACTGAAGCTTTCTTT
CDR3: CASSLGRNTEAFF

size: -
V: TRBV19
D: TRBD1
J: TRBJ1-5
DNA: TGTGCCAGTAGCCCCCTGGACAGGGATAGCAATCAGCCCCAGCATTTT
CDR3: CASSPLDRDSNQPQHF

size: -
V: TRBV13
D: -
J: TRBJ2-6
DNA: TGTGCCAGCAGCTTGCCCAGGGGTGCCTCTGGGGCCAACGTCCTGACTTTC
CDR3: CASSLPRGASGANVLTF

size: -
V: TRBV7-7
D: -
J: TRBJ2-1
DNA: TGTGCTAGCAGCCGGACTCTAGAGGACAATGAGCAGTTCTTC
CDR3: CASSRTLEDNEQFF

size: few
V: TRBV6-5
D: TRBD1
J: TRBJ1-3
DNA: TGTGCCAGCAGTTTCACCTCAGGGGGAGGAAACACCATATATTTT
CDR3: CASSFTSGGGNTIYF

size: -
V: TRBV30
D: TRBD1
J: TRBJ1-5
DNA: TGTGCCTGGAGTGTAAGGGGGGGGACAGGCAGTCAGCCCCAGCATTTT
CDR3: CAWSVRGGTGSQPQHF

size: few
V: TRBV10-3
D: -
J: TRBJ2-6
DNA: TGTGCCATCGGCAAACAGGGATCGGGGGCCAACGTCCTGACTTTC
CDR3: CAIGKQGSGANVLTF

size: -
V: TRBV27
D: TRBD1
J: TRBJ1-5
DNA: TGTGCCAGCAGCCTAAGTTTTGGACAGGGGAGCCCCCAGCATTTT
CDR3: CASSLSFGQGSPQHF

size: -
V: TRBV6-5
D: -
J: TRBJ2-2
DNA: TGTGCCAGCAGATGGGAGCTGGAGACCGGGGAGCTGTTTTTT
CDR3: CASRWELETGELFF

size: once
V: TRBV28
D: -
J: TRBJ2-7
DNA: TGTGCCAGCAAGGAGGGTTATAGTGAGGATCGGTACTTC
CDR3: CASKEGYSEDRYF

size: -
V: TRBV6-1
D: -
J: TRBJ2-7
DNA: TGTGCCAGCAGACTGTTAGGGGGTTTCTCCTACGAGCAGTACTTC
CDR3: CASRLLGGFSYEQYF

size: few
V: TRBV7-9
D: TRBD1
J: TRBJ2-7
DNA: TGTGCCAGCAGCTCACAGGGGGCGCCTGTATACGAGCAGTACTTC
CDR3: CASSSQGAPVYEQYF

size: -
V: TRBV7-6
D: TRBD2
J: TRBJ2-7
DNA: TGTGCCAGCAGCTTAGTAGCGGGAGGGCGTGGCGAGCAGTACTTC
CDR3: CASSLVAGGRGEQYF

size: -
V: TRBV6-6
D: TRBD1
J: TRBJ1-6
DNA: TGTGCCAGCAGTTACTCGGGACAGGGGGATTCACCCCTCCACTTT
CDR3: CASSYSGQGDSPLHF

size: -
V: TRBV10-3
D: TRBD1
J: TRBJ2-3
DNA: TGTGCCATCAGTGAAGGACAGGACTTTAGCACAGATACGCAGTATTTT
CDR3: CAISEGQDFSTDTQYF

size: -
V: TRBV28
D: TRBD1
J: TRBJ1-6
DNA: TGTGCCAGCAGTTTATTAGGAGGGGACAGGGTCGGTTCACCCCTCCACTTT
CDR3: CASSLLGGDRVGSPLHF

size: few
V: TRBV11-2
D: -
J: TRBJ1-5
DNA: TGTGCCAGCAGCTTAGGAGGGTTTAGCAATCAGCCCCAGCATTTT
CDR3: CASSLGGFSNQPQHF

size: -
V: TRBV6-5
D: TRBD2
J: TRBJ2-2
DNA: TGTGCCAGCAGTTACAGAGCGGGACTGGGGACCGGGGAGCTGTTTTTT
CDR3: CASSYRAGLGTGELFF

size: -
V: TRBV6-5
D: -
J: TRBJ1-1
DNA: TGTGCCAGCAGCCGAGGGGGGGGCACTGAAGCTTTCTTT
CDR3: CASSRGGGTEAFF

size: -
V: TRBV5-1
D: -
J: TRBJ2-5
DNA: TGCGCCAGCAGCCCTGGCGGTGAACAAGAGACCCAGTACTTC
CDR3: CASSPGGEQETQYF

size: -
V: TRBV7-2
D: TRBD2
J: TRBJ2-3
DNA: TGTGCCAGCAGCTATACCATAGCGGGAGGCAAGGAGGGAGATACGCAGTATTTT
CDR3: CASSYTIAGGKEGDTQYF

size: -
V: TRBV21-1
D: -
J: TRBJ2-7
DNA: TGTGCCAACCCCCTGAGTAGCGGGGGTTCCTACGAGCAGTACTTC
CDR3: CANPLSSGGSYEQYF

size: -
V: TRBV7-9
D: TRBD2
J: TRBJ2-5
DNA: TGTGCCAGCAGCTTAGAACTAGCGGGACCAGAGACCCAGTACTTC
CDR3: CASSLELAGPETQYF

size: -
V: TRBV5-1
D: TRBD2
J: TRBJ2-3
DNA: TGCGCCAGCAGCTTGGTTCTAGCGGGAGGTGAAGATACGCAGTATTTT
CDR3: CASSLVLAGGEDTQYF

size: -
V: TRBV5-1
D: TRBD2
J: TRBJ2-5
DNA: TGCGCCAGCAGCTTTCGTGGGGGACTAGCGGGAGGGCGGTTTCAAGAGACCCAGTACTTC
CDR3: CASSFRGGLAGGRFQETQYF

size: -
V: TRBV5-1
D: -
J: TRBJ2-2
DNA: TGCGCCAGCAGGGAGGGCACCGGGGAGCTGTTTTTT
CDR3: CASREGTGELFF

size: -
V: TRBV11-2
D: TRBD2
J: TRBJ2-1
DNA: TGTGCCAGCAGCTCATTAGCGGGAGCGGGCAATGAGCAGTTCTTC
CDR3: CASSSLAGAGNEQFF

size: -
V: TRBV18
D: -
J: TRBJ1-4
DNA: TGTGCCAGCTCTTACAGTAGTGCAACTAATGAAAAACTGTTTTTT
CDR3: CASSYSSATNEKLFF